The next 32 T cell receptor beta chains were all read from a single sample in a study of molecular identifiers for immune sequencing clone quantification. TCRdb called the PCR reads again in MiXCR, with one record for every CDR3 protein. The sample contains 30,000 to 45,000 distinct CDR3 sequences, approximately 17% of which appear only once. Sample: naive CD8+ T cells from blood, with Jurkat cell RNA spiked in. The subset: FACS-sorted CD8+CD4-CCR7+CD45RA+ naive T cells. The source of these receptors is a human donor in good health. Some libraries in this study had Jurkat cell RNA spiked in.

The chain joins TRBV28 to TRBJ2-1; D is perhaps TRBD2 (5 bases). This CDR3 has 12 residues. From germline, CDR1 is MDHEN and CDR2 SYDVKM. V lost 8 bases and J 4 bases, leaving 9 bases between the germline ends. The CDR3 loop reads CASEDLYNEQFF. For the CDR3, the DNA is TGTGCCAGCGAGGACTTATACAATGAGCAGTTCTTC.

The chain is built from TRBV4-2 and TRBJ1-4; D gene unclear. Germline CDR1 reads LGHNA; CDR2 reads YNFKEQ. The CDR3 extends over 13 amino acids. The ends were cut back, 8 bases at V and 4 bases at J, with 11 bases in the middle. The CDR3 DNA follows: TGTGCCAGCGAAGCGGCTGATAATGAAAAACTGTTTTTT. Protein: CASEAADNEKLFF.

This clonotype was observed at least ten times. This rearrangement joins TRBV5-1 to TRBJ2-1, with D tentatively TRBD1 (6 bases). Germline V gene sequence: CDR1 SGHRS, CDR2 YFSETQ. V was shortened by 0 bases and J by 1 base, with 11 bases between the two germline ends. This CDR3 spans 16 amino acids. CDR3 sequence reads: CASSLGTDLSYNEQFF. The CDR3 nucleotides read TGCGCCAGCAGCTTGGGGACAGATCTTTCCTACAATGAGCAGTTCTTC.

V and J are TRBV4-3 and TRBJ2-3; TRBD2 matches 9 bases. Germline CDR1 reads LGHNA; CDR2 reads YSLEER. The CDR3 is 17 amino acids. The V gene end was trimmed by 1 base and the J gene end by 8 bases; junction bases not matched to a gene: 13. The CDR3 sequence: CASSQGSGSGRRGTQYF. The CDR3 DNA is TGCGCCAGCAGCCAAGGTTCAGGAAGCGGGAGGCGGGGTACGCAGTATTTT.

This clonotype turned up a few times. The rearrangement links TRBV4-3 to TRBJ2-7; D call uncertain. V shed 1 base and J shed 1 base, with 5 bases lying between them. This CDR3 has 13 amino acids. Per the germline V gene, CDR1 is LGHNA and CDR2 is YSLEER. CDR3 coding DNA: TGCGCCAGCAGCCAAGCTATTTCCTACGAGCAGTACTTC. Translating it yields CASSQAISYEQYF.

In its sample, this clonotype was seen many times. This chain joins TRBV6-5 and TRBJ2-5; D is undetermined. The CDR3 spans 12 residues. Trimming cost V 0 bases and J 4 bases, with 3 bases left between them. Germline values: CDR1 MNHEY, CDR2 SVGAGI. The CDR3 loop is CASSYSGETQYF. The CDR3 nucleotides read TGTGCCAGCAGTTACTCCGGAGAGACCCAGTACTTC.

This clonotype was seen many times. The chain couples TRBV7-2 to TRBJ2-7, with 8 bases identical to TRBD1. The CDR3 sequence is 15 residues long. V lost 6 bases, J lost 2 bases, and 9 bases stayed unmatched. CDR1 SGHTA and CDR2 FQGNSA come from the germline V gene. CDR3 residues: CASRTHQGAAYEQYF. In DNA, the CDR3 is TGTGCCAGCAGAACCCACCAGGGGGCGGCCTACGAGCAGTACTTC.

The CDR3 nucleotides read TGTGCCAGCAGTCCTGCCACAGATACGCAGTATTTT. This encodes CASSPATDTQYF. This chain uses TRBV7-9 with TRBJ2-3; no clear D. This CDR3 region has 12 residues. CDR1 and CDR2 (germline): SEHNR, FQNEAQ (reference sequence). Trimming stripped 6 bases from V and 2 bases from J, with 6 bases between. Looking up the rest from reference TRBV7-9 and TRBJ2-3 gives the full variable domain: DTGVSQNPRHKITKRGQNVTFRCDPISEHNRLYWYRQTLGQGPEFLTYFQNEAQLEKSRLLSDRFSAERPKGSFSTLEIQRTEQGDSAMYLCASSPATDTQYFGPGTRLTVL.

This clonotype was seen at least ten times. The gene calls are TRBV9 and TRBJ2-1, with D uncertain. Germline CDR1 and CDR2: SGDLS and YYNGEE. CDR3 length: 13 residues. The V end lost 7 bases, the J end lost 2 bases, and 10 bases lay between the germline ends. In nucleotides, the CDR3 is TGTGCCAGCGGTAGACCTCCCTACAATGAGCAGTTCTTC. Its translation: CASGRPPYNEQFF.

The V call is TRBV4-1, the J call TRBJ2-7; possibly TRBD2 for D (5 bases). Trimming removed 4 bases at V and 2 bases at J, with 15 bases between. This CDR3 is 15 amino acids long. The germline gives CDR1 MGHRA, CDR2 YSYEKL. The CDR3 spells CASSLAPDSAYEQYF. CDR3 DNA: TGCGCCAGCAGCCTCGCCCCGGATAGCGCCTACGAGCAGTACTTC.

To note about this clonotype: One base away lies a much larger clone, so this may be a sequencing read error. The V call is TRBV9, the J call TRBJ2-6, with TRBD2 identical over 11 bases. Per germline, CDR1 SGDLS and CDR2 YYNGEE. The CDR3 consists of 17 residues. The chain's CDR3 is CASSTTSGISGANVLAF. In DNA, the CDR3 is TGTGCCAGCAGCACGACTAGCGGGATTTCTGGGGCCAACGTCCTGGCTTTC.

The rearrangement links TRBV4-3 to TRBJ2-1; 8 bases are a match to TRBD2. The germline V gene has CDR1 LGHNA and CDR2 YSLEER. The CDR3 has 16 residues. J gave up 3 bases and V 1 base, and 5 bases lay outside the gene matches. CDR3 nucleotides: TGCGCCAGCAGCCAAGTGGGCGGGAGGTTCTACAATGAGCAGTTCTTC. This gives the protein CASSQVGGRFYNEQFF.

This clonotype was observed many times. The J gene is TRBJ2-7, the V gene TRBV4-3; D remains unclear. Germline-derived CDR1 and CDR2 are LGHNA and YSLEER. The V end was cut by 1 base, the J end by 7 bases, with 14 bases between. CDR3 size: 14 residues. This CDR3 reads CASSQGSVLGEQYF. CDR3 DNA: TGCGCCAGCAGCCAAGGGTCGGTTCTGGGGGAGCAGTACTTC.

This clonotype was counted many times. J is TRBJ2-7 and V is TRBV3-1, with D perhaps TRBD1 or TRBD2 (5 bases each). With 1 base removed from V and 2 bases from J, the gap between germline ends came to 6 bases. CDR1 is LGHDT, CDR2 YNNKEL, per germline (reference sequence). This CDR3 spans 13 amino acids. CDR3 in DNA: TGTGCCAGCAGCCAAGGGGGGACCTACGAGCAGTACTTC. Translating it yields CASSQGGTYEQYF.

This clonotype was seen many times. J is TRBJ2-1 and V is TRBV7-2; 8 bases match TRBD2. Germline CDR1 and CDR2: SGHTA and FQGNSA. The V gene end was trimmed by 6 bases and the J gene end by 6 bases; junction bases not matched to a gene: 7. The CDR3 sequence is 14 residues long. DNA of the CDR3: TGTGCCAGCAGAACTACTAGCGGATTCAATGAGCAGTTCTTC. Its protein product is CASRTTSGFNEQFF.

The rearrangement joins TRBV13 to TRBJ2-5; D is unresolved. The CDR3 covers 12 residues. Trimming stripped 7 bases from V and 10 bases from J, with 16 bases between. Germline V lookup: CDR1 PRHDT, CDR2 FYEKMQ (reference sequence). CDR3 nucleotide sequence: TGTGCCAGCACCCGCTTGGCTGTTGGCCAGTACTTC. Residues: CASTRLAVGQYF.

The chain has TRBV4-1 and TRBJ1-4; D uncertain. Germline lookup yields CDR1 MGHRA and CDR2 YSYEKL. Trimming removed 4 bases from V and 4 bases from J, with 10 bases in between. The CDR3 is made up of 14 amino acids. The chain's CDR3 is CASSPEVGNEKLFF. The DNA of the CDR3 is TGCGCCAGCAGCCCAGAGGTCGGTAATGAAAAACTGTTTTTT.

With respect to this clonotype: Being one base from a much bigger clone, this may be a read error. The rearrangement uses TRBV11-2 and TRBJ2-5; D is unclear. The germline V and J ends were trimmed by 1 base and 6 bases, with 15 bases remaining between them. Germline CDR1 reads SGHAT; CDR2 reads FQNNGV. CDR3 length equals 15 residues. DNA of the CDR3: TGTGCCAGCAGCTTAGTTCAACGGAGTCAAAAGACCCAGTACTTC. Residues: CASSLVQRSQKTQYF.

This clonotype was seen ten or more times. The chain combines TRBV7-8 with TRBJ1-5, with D possibly TRBD1 on 5 matching bases. Trimming removed 6 bases at V and 5 bases at J, with 23 bases between. Germline V gene sequence: CDR1 SGHVS, CDR2 FQNEAQ. The CDR3 has 17 amino acids. The CDR3 region is CASRKGPGTRGDQPQHF. CDR3 coding DNA: TGTGCCAGCAGGAAAGGGCCAGGGACTAGAGGGGATCAGCCCCAGCATTTT. Combining the CDR3 with reference TRBV7-8 and TRBJ1-5 gives the whole variable domain GAGVSQSPRYKVAKRGQDVALRCDPISGHVSLFWYQQALGQGPEFLTYFQNEAQLDKSGLPSDRFFAERPEGSVSTLKIQRTQQEDSAVYLCASRKGPGTRGDQPQHFGDGTRLSIL.

This clonotype was seen at least ten times. The germline gene is not matched at one end of the junction; a read error may be the cause. The chain employs TRBV20-1 and TRBJ1-5; D is ambiguous. The CDR3 is 15 residues long. CDR1 is DFQATT, CDR2 SNEGSKA, per germline (reference sequence). The CDR3 coding sequence is TGCAGTGCGTCTTTCTCGAAGGTCGGTAATCAACCCCAGCATTTT. Protein: CSASFSKVGNQPQHF.

Many counts were recorded for this clonotype. The J gene is TRBJ2-5, the V gene TRBV9; the match to TRBD1 covers 12 bases. This CDR3 has 14 residues. With 7 bases clipped from V and 5 bases from J, the junction kept 6 bases outside the gene matches. Per the germline V gene, CDR1 is SGDLS and CDR2 is YYNGEE. DNA of the CDR3: TGTGCCAGCGGGACAGGGGGCGATTCGGAGACCCAGTACTTC. Translation: CASGTGGDSETQYF.

V gene TRBV28 combines with J gene TRBJ2-7; perhaps D is TRBD1 or TRBD2 (6 bases each). Germline CDR1 MDHEN, CDR2 SYDVKM. This CDR3 region has 16 residues. V shed 5 bases and J shed 2 bases, with 19 bases lying between them. The CDR3 sequence: CASSPESGGRAYEQYF. CDR3 bases: TGTGCCAGCAGTCCGGAAAGTGGGGGGCGAGCCTACGAGCAGTACTTC.

This clonotype was found many times. V is TRBV6-5 and J is TRBJ1-1; weak D call: TRBD1 (6 bases). Trimming removed 6 bases from V and 5 bases from J, with 13 bases in between. The CDR3 is 13 amino acids. In germline, CDR1 is MNHEY, CDR2 SVGAGI. CDR3: CASRAGVATEAFF. The CDR3 DNA reads TGTGCCAGCAGAGCAGGGGTTGCAACTGAAGCTTTCTTT.

Notes on this clonotype: The CDR3 ends on some other residue instead of the conserved phenylalanine or tryptophan, so this is likely a read error. This chain connects TRBV7-6 to TRBJ2-5; D is undetermined. With 0 bases removed from V and 7 bases from J, the gap between germline ends came to 6 bases. The V gene's germline CDR1 is SGHVS and CDR2 FNYEAQ. This CDR3 contains 12 residues. The CDR3 DNA reads TGTGCCAGCAGCTTAGCAAGAGGGACCCAGTACTCC. This codes for CASSLARGTQYS.

The J gene is TRBJ1-5, the V gene TRBV4-3, with TRBD1 matching 10 bases. The CDR3 has 15 residues. V gave up 3 bases and J gave up 6 bases; unmatched junction bases: 5. The germline V gene has CDR1 LGHNA and CDR2 YSLEER. The DNA of the CDR3 is TGCGCCAGCAGCCAGGGGACAGGGGCTAGTCAGCCCCAGCATTTT. Translation gives CASSQGTGASQPQHF.

V usage is TRBV9 and J usage is TRBJ2-5; 12 bases align to TRBD2. The ends lost 3 bases at V and 4 bases at J; junction bases unmatched: 4. The V gene's germline CDR1 is SGDLS and CDR2 YYNGEE. The CDR3 consists of 15 residues. The CDR3 sequence is CASSDRTSGTETQYF. DNA for the CDR3: TGTGCCAGCAGCGACCGGACTAGCGGGACAGAGACCCAGTACTTC.

This clonotype came up many times. V is TRBV20-1 and J is TRBJ2-3; TRBD2 agrees at 8 bases. Germline-derived CDR1 and CDR2 are DFQATT and SNEGSKA (reference sequence). The CDR3 contains 16 residues. The V and J ends lost 3 bases and 0 bases, in that order; junction bases with no gene match: 8. DNA for the CDR3: TGCAGTGCTAGTTTAGGACTAGCCCTAAGCACAGATACGCAGTATTTT. It encodes CSASLGLALSTDTQYF.

The chain links TRBV12-3 or TRBV12-4 to TRBJ2-3, with D perhaps matching TRBD2 (6 bases). Trimming shortened V by 3 bases and J by 6 bases, and 16 bases separated the two germline ends. CDR3 length: 15 amino acids. In nucleotides, the CDR3 is TGTGCCAGCAGTTTCGTCGGGAGTAGAGGGGATACGCAGTATTTT. This translates into CASSFVGSRGDTQYF.

In its sample, this clonotype was seen a few times. The chain couples TRBV18 to TRBJ2-1; a possible D gene is TRBD1 (6 bases). The germline V gene encodes CDR1 KGHSH and CDR2 LQKENI. The CDR3 has 15 amino acids. With 0 bases removed from V and 9 bases from J, the gap between germline ends came to 15 bases. The CDR3 DNA sequence: TGTGCCAGCTCACCACCCAGGGGTGATTGGGGTGAGCAGTTCTTC. Its protein is CASSPPRGDWGEQFF.

This clonotype was counted at least ten times. V gene TRBV5-1 combines with J gene TRBJ2-7; TRBD2 is a possible D gene (6 bases). CDR1 SGHRS and CDR2 YFSETQ come from the germline V gene. The CDR3 has 11 amino acids. V shed 4 bases and J shed 7 bases, with 9 bases lying between them. Here the CDR3 reads CASSGGAEQYF. The DNA for the CDR3 is TGCGCCAGCAGCGGCGGGGCGGAGCAGTACTTC.

The chain joins TRBV28 to TRBJ2-3; 9 bases fit TRBD2. Germline V CDR1 and CDR2: MDHEN, SYDVKM. There are 14 residues in the CDR3. V dropped 6 bases and J dropped 4; count of bases not matched to a gene: 5. The chain's CDR3 is CASRGGRVSDTQYF. CDR3 nucleotides: TGTGCCAGCAGAGGCGGGAGGGTATCAGATACGCAGTATTTT.

This clonotype was seen repeatedly, ten times or more. This chain joins TRBV12-3 or TRBV12-4 and TRBJ1-6; the match to TRBD1 covers 7 bases. This CDR3 comprises 14 residues. V trimming: 10 bases; J trimming: 7 bases; junction bases outside the gene matches: 10. DNA of the CDR3: TGTGCCATCGAGGGGGGACAGCCGAATTCACCCCTCCACTTT. This encodes CAIEGGQPNSPLHF.